This T cell receptor beta chain appears in the sequencing data of a study of regulatory T cells. General observations from the study: In CD3G-deficient patients, conventional CD4+ T cells were enriched for hydrophobic CDR3 residues at positions 6 and 7. Patient repertoires had restricted TRB V-J pairs and skewed V and J usage, most in Tregs.

Turning to this clone: Its antigen is not known.

Autoimmunity was present in every CD3G-deficient patient, worse in two. CD4+ T cells were divided by sorting: CD25-high CD127-low Tregs, CD25-low CD127-high conventional cells. Germline CDR1 SGHVS, CDR2 FQNEAQ. Trimming stripped 2 bases from V and 7 bases from J, with 15 bases between. The CDR3 contains 14 residues. Primers: 52 TRBV forward and 13 TRBJ reverse. Sequenced by immunoSEQ multiplex PCR; TCRdb stores in-frame clones only, minus some. Among 25,000 to 40,000 clones listed, about 93% were seen once. Sequenced material: conventional CD4+ T cells sorted from blood. This rearrangement joins TRBV7-8 to TRBJ2-7; D perhaps matches TRBD2 (6 bases). This TCR was sampled from a child aged 2-15 years with CD3G deficiency. The CDR3 DNA sequence: TGTGCCAGCAGCTTATCATTAGGGGCGGGGGAGCAGTACTTC. Encoded protein: CASSLSLGAGEQYF.